A single sample is the source of the 21 T cell receptor beta chains below, sequenced in a study of cytomegalovirus exposure and HLA in healthy donors. Primers included in the PCR were 60 Vbeta and 13 Jbeta primers. The data were produced by immunoSEQ multiplex PCR, yet TCRdb's version contains in-frame clones alone and is incomplete. Here the sample table reports approximately 120,000 clones. Material: PBMCs. The source of these receptors is a man aged 35-49 years in good health and CMV-seronegative.

CDR3 in amino acids: CASSSRGQNYGYTF. The CDR3 DNA reads as TGTGCCAGCAGCTCGAGGGGACAGAACTATGGCTACACCTTC. The rearrangement uses TRBV5-6 and TRBJ1-2, with 7 nucleotides matching TRBD1. The V gene's germline CDR1 is SGHDT and CDR2 YYEEEE. The junction had 4 bases not matched to a gene; V was cut back by 3 bases and J by 2 bases. CDR3 length: 14 amino acids.

CDR3 region: CASIPRDRAYEQYF. The CDR3 region has the DNA TGTGCCAGCATCCCCCGGGACAGGGCCTACGAGCAGTACTTC. V and J are TRBV6-4 and TRBJ2-7; 9 positions match TRBD1. J was trimmed by 2 bases and V by 7 bases; bases with no gene match: 6. Germline V gene lookup returns CDR1 MRHNA and CDR2 SNTAGT. The CDR3 length is 14 residues.

The chain employs TRBV19 and TRBJ2-1; perhaps TRBD2 as D (5 bases). Germline-derived CDR1 and CDR2 are LNHDA and SQIVND (reference sequence). The CDR3 runs 13 residues. The germline V and J ends were trimmed by 3 bases and 4 bases, with 7 bases remaining between them. CDR3 amino acids: CASSIRTYNEQFF. For the CDR3, the DNA is TGTGCCAGTAGTATCAGGACTTACAATGAGCAGTTCTTC.

The CDR3 reads CAYLRPNYGYTF. CDR3 DNA sequence: TGTGCCTACTTACGCCCTAACTATGGCTACACCTTC. The J gene is TRBJ1-2, the V gene TRBV30, with no clear D. Germline V gene data show CDR1 as GTSNPN and CDR2 as SVGIG (reference sequence). V was pared by 7 bases and J by 0 bases, with 9 bases between. CDR3 length equals 12 residues. Complete variable domain (other parts from reference TRBV30 and TRBJ1-2): SQTIHQWPATLVQPVGSPLSLECTVEGTSNPNLYWYRQAAGRGLQLLFYSVGIGQISSEVPQNLSASRPQDRQFILSSKKLLLSDSGFYLCAYLRPNYGYTFGSGTRLTVV.

V gene TRBV18 combines with J gene TRBJ1-1, with D uncertain. This CDR3 spans 13 amino acids. CDR1 is KGHSH and CDR2 is LQKENI in the germline V gene. The V end was cut by 6 bases, the J end by 5 bases, with 13 bases between. The CDR3 bases are TGTGCCAGCTCTACTGCGGGGAGAACTGAAGCTTTCTTT. Its translation is CASSTAGRTEAFF.

V gene TRBV27 combines with J gene TRBJ2-3; 7 bases are a match to TRBD2. Germline V gene sequence: CDR1 MNHEY, CDR2 SMNVEV (reference sequence). Trimming at V came to 0 bases and at J to 8 bases, leaving 8 bases not matched to a gene. This CDR3 comprises 15 residues. The DNA for the CDR3 is TGTGCCAGCAGTTTATCAGGCGGGAGTGGGGGTACGCAGTATTTT. This gives the protein CASSLSGGSGGTQYF.

This chain connects TRBV7-2 to TRBJ2-5, with a weak D call TRBD2 (6 bases). The CDR3 is made up of 16 amino acids. Germline V gene sequence: CDR1 SGHTA, CDR2 FQGNSA. Trimming removed 2 bases from V and 4 bases from J, with 17 bases in between. CDR3 nucleotides: TGTGCCAGCAGCTTAAAGTCGGGCGGGATGTCAGAGACCCAGTACTTC. Its translation: CASSLKSGGMSETQYF.

The chain couples TRBV28 to TRBJ2-7; TRBD1 aligns across 7 bases. V trimming: 5 bases; J trimming: 1 base; junction bases outside the gene matches: 5. Germline CDR1 MDHEN, CDR2 SYDVKM. The CDR3 loop spans 14 amino acids. CDR3 nucleotides: TGTGCCAGCAGTCCACAGACAGGGTCCTACGAGCAGTACTTC. This codes for CASSPQTGSYEQYF.

The chain has TRBV6-6 and TRBJ1-1; 7 nucleotides match TRBD1. The germline V gene has CDR1 MNHNY and CDR2 SVGAGI (reference sequence). Trimming removed 4 bases from V and 1 base from J; junction bases left unmatched: 6. The CDR3 length is 15 residues. The CDR3 spells CASSSPGQKNTEAFF. CDR3 bases: TGTGCCAGCAGTTCGCCGGGACAGAAGAACACTGAAGCTTTCTTT.

The genes are TRBV15 and TRBJ1-1; D unresolved. From germline, CDR1 is LNHNV and CDR2 YYDKDF (reference sequence). This CDR3 region has 13 residues. V lost 5 bases and J 1 base, leaving 8 bases between the germline ends. The chain's CDR3 is CATSGPGNTEAFF. DNA for the CDR3: TGTGCCACCAGCGGGCCCGGGAACACTGAAGCTTTCTTT.

The gene calls are TRBV5-4 and TRBJ2-5; 12 bases are shared with TRBD2. CDR3 length: 20 amino acids. Germline CDR1 is SGHNT and CDR2 is YYREEE (reference sequence). The ends lost 3 bases at V and 4 bases at J; junction bases unmatched: 19. The CDR3: CASSSKGGWLAGGPLETQYF. DNA for the CDR3: TGTGCCAGCAGCTCAAAGGGGGGGTGGCTAGCGGGAGGGCCGTTAGAGACCCAGTACTTC.

This chain connects TRBV15 to TRBJ2-1; 8 bases fit TRBD1. The germline V gene has CDR1 LNHNV and CDR2 YYDKDF (reference sequence). Germline trimming cut 0 bases from V and 2 bases from J; bases unmatched to any gene: 3. The CDR3 has 16 residues. CDR3 in DNA: TGTGCCACCAGCAGAGAAGGACAGGGAGCCTACAATGAGCAGTTCTTC. Protein sequence: CATSREGQGAYNEQFF.

V is TRBV6-1 and J is TRBJ2-3; 9 bases fit TRBD2. The CDR3 extends over 15 amino acids. Per germline, CDR1 MNHNS and CDR2 SASEGT. The ends lost 3 bases at V and 6 bases at J; junction bases unmatched: 7. CDR3 nucleotide sequence: TGTGCCAGCAGTGACGGCGGGAGGGCAGGGGATACGCAGTATTTT. Translating gives CASSDGGRAGDTQYF.

The genes are TRBV7-9 and TRBJ2-5, with TRBD1 matching over 7 bases. The CDR3 length is 16 residues. J gave up 5 bases and V 0 bases, and 9 bases lay outside the gene matches. Germline CDR1 SEHNR, CDR2 FQNEAQ (reference sequence). The CDR3 DNA sequence: TGTGCCAGCAGCTTAGCGCGTACAGGGGATGGCGAGACCCAGTACTTC. Encoded protein: CASSLARTGDGETQYF.

This chain connects TRBV11-3 to TRBJ2-7; 12 bases are shared with TRBD2. V gave up 3 bases and J gave up 6 bases; unmatched junction bases: 3. The germline V gene encodes CDR1 SGHNT and CDR2 YENEEA. CDR3 length: 14 residues. This CDR3 is CASSLTSGSPEQYF. The DNA for the CDR3 is TGTGCCAGCAGCTTGACTAGCGGGAGCCCCGAGCAGTACTTC.

The chain recombines TRBV10-3 with TRBJ1-2; tentative D call: TRBD1 (5 bases). Per the germline V gene, CDR1 is ENHRY and CDR2 is SYGVKD. CDR3 length: 13 residues. With 11 bases removed from V and 2 bases from J, the gap between germline ends came to 15 bases. The DNA for the CDR3 is TGTGCCTTCTTGAATCCAGGGAACTATGGCTACACCTTC. Encoded protein: CAFLNPGNYGYTF.

V and J are TRBV5-1 and TRBJ1-1; the match to TRBD1 covers 8 bases. The germline V gene has CDR1 SGHRS and CDR2 YFSETQ. This CDR3 spans 14 amino acids. V was clipped by 6 bases and J by 1 base; unmatched bases: 5. CDR3 coding DNA: TGCGCCAGCATATTGGGACAGGAGAACACTGAAGCTTTCTTT. Its protein product is CASILGQENTEAFF.

This chain joins TRBV5-6 and TRBJ1-1, with 8 bases lining up with TRBD1. The V gene end was trimmed by 4 bases and the J gene end by 0 bases; junction bases not matched to a gene: 5. The CDR3 consists of 15 residues. CDR1 SGHDT and CDR2 YYEEEE come from the germline V gene. CDR3 region: CASSDKTGVNTEAFF. CDR3 in DNA: TGTGCCAGCAGCGACAAGACAGGGGTGAACACTGAAGCTTTCTTT.

The chain couples TRBV28 to TRBJ1-5; no firm D call. Looked up from germline, CDR1 is MDHEN and CDR2 is SYDVKM. The CDR3 is made up of 13 amino acids. Trimming took off 10 bases at V and 8 bases at J, with 18 bases between the two ends. The CDR3 is CATTTLTKEPQHF. CDR3 bases: TGTGCCACCACGACACTTACCAAGGAGCCCCAGCATTTT.

The chain has TRBV18 and TRBJ1-3, with 9 bases that match TRBD1. V shed 4 bases, J shed 1 base, and the junction held 5 bases outside the gene matches. Germline V lookup: CDR1 KGHSH, CDR2 LQKENI. The CDR3 spans 16 residues. The CDR3 protein is CASSQQQGASGNTIYF. The DNA of the CDR3 is TGTGCCAGCTCACAGCAACAGGGGGCATCTGGAAACACCATATATTTT.

As regards this clone: One end of the junction does not line up with germline, which may come from a read error. The chain combines TRBV7-7 with TRBJ2-1, with D possibly called TRBD1 or TRBD2 (5 bases each). Germline V gene sequence: CDR1 SSHAT, CDR2 FNYEAQ (reference sequence). The CDR3 totals 15 residues. The CDR3 spells CASSLGESAYNEQFF. The DNA for the CDR3 is TGTGCTAGCAGCTTAGGGGAGTCGGCCTACAATGAGCAGTTCTTC.